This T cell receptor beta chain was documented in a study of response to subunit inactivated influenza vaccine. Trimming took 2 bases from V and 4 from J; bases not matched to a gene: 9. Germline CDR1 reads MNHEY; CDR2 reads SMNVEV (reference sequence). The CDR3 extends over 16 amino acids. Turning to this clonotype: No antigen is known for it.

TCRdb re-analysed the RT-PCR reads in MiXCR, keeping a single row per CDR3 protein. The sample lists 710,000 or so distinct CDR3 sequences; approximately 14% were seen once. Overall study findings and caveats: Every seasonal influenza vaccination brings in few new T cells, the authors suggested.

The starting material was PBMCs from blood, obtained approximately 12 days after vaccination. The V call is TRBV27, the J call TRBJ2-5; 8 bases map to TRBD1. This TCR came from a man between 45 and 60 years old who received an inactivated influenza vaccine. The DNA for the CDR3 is TGTGCCAGCAGTTTACTCTTCGCAGGGGGCGCAGAGACCCAGTACTTC. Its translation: CASSLLFAGGAETQYF.